Shown below are 8 T cell receptor beta chains from a single sample sequenced in a study of shared clonotypes between healthy human individuals. Profiling relied on immunoSEQ multiplex PCR, and the TCRdb table lists in-frame clones only, not all of them. The sample holds under 700,000 clones; about 95% are singletons and the top ten take approximately 0.11%. Naive CD8 cells lacked CD45RO and underwent positive selection for CCR7, leaving out terminally differentiated effector memory CD45RA+ cells. Sample: naive CD8+ T cells sorted from blood. These receptors came from a woman in her twenties or thirties in good health.

The rearrangement uses TRBV2 and TRBJ2-3; perhaps D is TRBD1 or TRBD2 (5 bases each). This CDR3 is 16 amino acids long. CDR1 and CDR2 (germline): SNHLY, FYNNEI. The V end was cut by 6 bases, the J end by 2 bases, with 18 bases between. The CDR3 region has the DNA TGTGCCAGCAGGAAGGGACCAACCATTAACACAGATACGCAGTATTTT. Amino acid sequence: CASRKGPTINTDTQYF. The full variable domain, in which reference TRBV2 and TRBJ2-3 provide the parts outside the CDR3, is EPEVTQTPSHQVTQMGQEVILRCVPISNHLYFYWYRQILGQKVEFLVSFYNNEISEKSEIFDDQFSVERPDGSNFTLKIRSTKLEDSAMYFCASRKGPTINTDTQYFGPGTRLTVL.

The count of this clone is one. The chain employs TRBV15 and TRBJ2-7, with 12 bases aligning to TRBD2. CDR3 length: 19 residues. V was pared by 3 bases and J by 2 bases, with 14 bases of the junction left unmatched. The germline gives CDR1 LNHNV, CDR2 YYDKDF (reference sequence). The chain's CDR3 is CATSSNRFTTSGSPYEQYF. The CDR3 DNA is TGTGCCACCAGCAGTAACAGGTTTACGACTAGCGGGAGTCCCTACGAGCAGTACTTC. The full variable domain, rest sourced from reference TRBV15 and TRBJ2-7, is DAMVIQNPRYQVTQFGKPVTLSCSQTLNHNVMYWYQQKSSQAPKLLFHYYDKDFNNEADTPDNFQSRRPNTSFCFLDIRSPGLGDTAMYLCATSSNRFTTSGSPYEQYFGPGTRLTVT.

This sequence joins TRBV9 and TRBJ1-1, with D uncertain. The CDR3 loop spans 12 amino acids. Germline V gene data show CDR1 as SGDLS and CDR2 as YYNGEE. The V gene lost 2 bases and the J gene lost 1 base, with 3 bases spanning the gap. The CDR3: CASSVSNTEAFF. The CDR3 DNA reads as TGTGCCAGCAGCGTCTCGAACACTGAAGCTTTCTTT. Drawing the rest from reference TRBV9 and TRBJ1-1, the complete variable domain is DSGVTQTPKHLITATGQRVTLRCSPRSGDLSVYWYQQSLDQGLQFLIQYYNGEERAKGNILERFSAQQFPDLHSELNLSSLELGDSALYFCASSVSNTEAFFGQGTRLTVV.

This chain links TRBV6-5 with TRBJ2-5; D is possibly TRBD1 (6 bases). TRBJ2-7 explains the end of the DNA better; the J call may be wrong. CDR1 is MNHEY and CDR2 is SVGAGI in the germline V gene. CDR3 length equals 16 residues. The CDR3 loop is CASSYSSGDSSYEQYF. CDR3 coding DNA: TGTGCCAGCAGTTACTCGTCAGGGGATAGCTCCTACGAGCAGTACTTC.

V and J are TRBV5-1 and TRBJ2-1; 9 bases are shared with TRBD2. Trimming removed 1 base from V and 7 bases from J; junction bases left unmatched: 6. Looked up from germline, CDR1 is SGHRS and CDR2 is YFSETQ. The CDR3 is 15 amino acids. CDR3 amino acids: CASSLSSGRKNEQFF. DNA of the CDR3: TGCGCCAGCAGCTTGAGTAGCGGGAGAAAAAATGAGCAGTTCTTC.

In its sample, this clone was seen a few times. In nucleotides, the CDR3 is TGTGCCAGCAGCTTAGGGGGAACTAATGAAAAACTGTTTTTT. Its protein product is CASSLGGTNEKLFF. The chain carries TRBV7-9 and TRBJ1-4; D gene uncertain. The CDR3 is 14 residues long. The ends were cut back, 1 base at V and 1 base at J, with 4 bases in the middle. Germline CDR1 reads SEHNR; CDR2 reads FQNEAQ (reference sequence).

This chain uses TRBV27 with TRBJ2-1; D may be TRBD1 (6 bases). Germline lookup yields CDR1 MNHEY and CDR2 SMNVEV (reference sequence). With 4 bases removed from V and 7 bases from J, the gap between germline ends came to 20 bases. The CDR3 contains 16 residues. CDR3 nucleotides: TGTGCCAGCAGTTACTCGGCAGGGGCGAGATTGAATGAGCAGTTCTTC. This encodes CASSYSAGARLNEQFF.

This chain uses TRBV28 with TRBJ2-3, with a weak D call TRBD2 (7 bases). Per germline, CDR1 MDHEN and CDR2 SYDVKM. The CDR3 is made up of 17 amino acids. V was cut by 3 bases and J by 3 bases, with 19 bases left in between. CDR3 sequence (DNA): TGTGCCAGCAGTTTGGGTGCGGGGGCTGGAGGAACAGATACGCAGTATTTT. As protein: CASSLGAGAGGTDTQYF.